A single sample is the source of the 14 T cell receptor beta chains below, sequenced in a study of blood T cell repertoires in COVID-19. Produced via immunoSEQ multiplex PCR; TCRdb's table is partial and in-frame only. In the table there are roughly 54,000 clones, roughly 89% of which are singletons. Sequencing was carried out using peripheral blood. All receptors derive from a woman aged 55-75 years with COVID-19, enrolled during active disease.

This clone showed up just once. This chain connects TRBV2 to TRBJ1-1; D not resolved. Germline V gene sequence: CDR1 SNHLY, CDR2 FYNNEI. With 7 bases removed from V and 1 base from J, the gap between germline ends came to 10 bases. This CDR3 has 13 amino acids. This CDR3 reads CASNIDKNTEAFF. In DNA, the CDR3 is TGTGCCAGCAACATCGACAAGAACACTGAAGCTTTCTTT.

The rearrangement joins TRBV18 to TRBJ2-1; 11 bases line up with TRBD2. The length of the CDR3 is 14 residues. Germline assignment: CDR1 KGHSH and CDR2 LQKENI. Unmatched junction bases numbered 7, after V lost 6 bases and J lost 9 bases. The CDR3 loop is CASSTGLAEGEQFF. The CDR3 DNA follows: TGTGCCAGCTCTACGGGACTAGCGGAGGGTGAGCAGTTCTTC.

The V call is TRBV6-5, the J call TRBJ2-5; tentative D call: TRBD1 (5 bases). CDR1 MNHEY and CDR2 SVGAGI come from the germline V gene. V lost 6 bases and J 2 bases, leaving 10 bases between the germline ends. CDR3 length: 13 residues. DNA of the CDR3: TGTGCCAGCAGCCGACAGTTACAAGAGACCCAGTACTTC. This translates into CASSRQLQETQYF.

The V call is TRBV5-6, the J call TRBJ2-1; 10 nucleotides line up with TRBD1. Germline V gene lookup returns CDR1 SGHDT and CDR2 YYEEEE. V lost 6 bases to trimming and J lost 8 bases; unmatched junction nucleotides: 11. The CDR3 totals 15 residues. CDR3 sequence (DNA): TGTGCCAGCAAACCGACAGGGGGCCTGATAGATGAGCAGTTCTTC. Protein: CASKPTGGLIDEQFF.

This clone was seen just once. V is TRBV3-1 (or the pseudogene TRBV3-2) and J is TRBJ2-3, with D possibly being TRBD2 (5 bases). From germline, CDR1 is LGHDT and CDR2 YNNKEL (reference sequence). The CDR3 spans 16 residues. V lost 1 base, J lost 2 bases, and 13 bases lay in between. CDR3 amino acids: CASSQGSSEHTDTQYF. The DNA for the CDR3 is TGTGCCAGCAGCCAAGGGAGTAGCGAACACACAGATACGCAGTATTTT.

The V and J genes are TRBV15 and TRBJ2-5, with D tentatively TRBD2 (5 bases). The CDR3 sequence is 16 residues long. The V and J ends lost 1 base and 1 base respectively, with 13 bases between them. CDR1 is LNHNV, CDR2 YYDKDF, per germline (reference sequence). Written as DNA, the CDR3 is TGTGCCACCAGCAGAGCGGTCGGGCGGGCCCAAGAGACCCAGTACTTC. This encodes CATSRAVGRAQETQYF.

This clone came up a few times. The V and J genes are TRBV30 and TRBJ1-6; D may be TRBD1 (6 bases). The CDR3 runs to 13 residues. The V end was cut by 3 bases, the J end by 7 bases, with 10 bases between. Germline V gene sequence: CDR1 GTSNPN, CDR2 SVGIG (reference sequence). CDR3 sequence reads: CAWSSTGNSPLHF. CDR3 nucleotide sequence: TGTGCCTGGAGCAGTACAGGGAATTCACCCCTCCACTTT. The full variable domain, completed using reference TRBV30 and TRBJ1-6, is SQTIHQWPATLVQPVGSPLSLECTVEGTSNPNLYWYRQAAGRGLQLLFYSVGIGQISSEVPQNLSASRPQDRQFILSSKKLLLSDSGFYLCAWSSTGNSPLHFGNGTRLTVT.

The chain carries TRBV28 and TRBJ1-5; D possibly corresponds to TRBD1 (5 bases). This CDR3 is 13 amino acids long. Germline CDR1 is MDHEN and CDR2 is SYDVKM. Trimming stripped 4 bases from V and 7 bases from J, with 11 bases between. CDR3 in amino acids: CASSWGPRQPQHF. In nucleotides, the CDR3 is TGTGCCAGCAGTTGGGGCCCCAGGCAGCCCCAGCATTTT.

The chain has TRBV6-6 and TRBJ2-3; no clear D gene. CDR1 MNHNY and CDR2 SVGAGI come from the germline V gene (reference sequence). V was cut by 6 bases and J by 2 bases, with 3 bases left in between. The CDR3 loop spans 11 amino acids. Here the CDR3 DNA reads TGTGCCAGCAGACTCACAGATACGCAGTATTTT. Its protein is CASRLTDTQYF.

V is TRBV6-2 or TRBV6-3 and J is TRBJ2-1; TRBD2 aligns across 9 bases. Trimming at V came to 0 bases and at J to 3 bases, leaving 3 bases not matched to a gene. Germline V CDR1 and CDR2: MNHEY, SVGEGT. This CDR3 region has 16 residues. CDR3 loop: CASSYSVAGVYNEQFF. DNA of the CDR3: TGTGCCAGCAGTTACTCGGTAGCGGGAGTCTACAATGAGCAGTTCTTC.

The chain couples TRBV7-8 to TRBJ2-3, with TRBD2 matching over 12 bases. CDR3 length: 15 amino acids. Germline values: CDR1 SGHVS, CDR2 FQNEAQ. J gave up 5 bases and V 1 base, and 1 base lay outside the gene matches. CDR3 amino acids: CASSLGLAGEDTQYF. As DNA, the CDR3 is TGTGCCAGCAGCTTAGGACTAGCGGGAGAAGATACGCAGTATTTT.

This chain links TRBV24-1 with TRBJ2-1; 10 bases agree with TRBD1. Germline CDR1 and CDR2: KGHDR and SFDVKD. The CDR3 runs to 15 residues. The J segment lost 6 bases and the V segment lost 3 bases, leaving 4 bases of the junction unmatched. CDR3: CATSDRTGGSNEQFF. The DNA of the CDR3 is TGTGCCACCAGTGATCGGACAGGGGGAAGCAATGAGCAGTTCTTC.

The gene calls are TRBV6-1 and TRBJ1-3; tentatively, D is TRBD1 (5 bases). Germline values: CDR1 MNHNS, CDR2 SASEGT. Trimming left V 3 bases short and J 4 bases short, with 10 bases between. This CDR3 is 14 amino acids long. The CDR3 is CASSDRVRGNTIYF. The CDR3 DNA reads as TGTGCCAGCAGTGACAGGGTTCGGGGAAACACCATATATTTT.

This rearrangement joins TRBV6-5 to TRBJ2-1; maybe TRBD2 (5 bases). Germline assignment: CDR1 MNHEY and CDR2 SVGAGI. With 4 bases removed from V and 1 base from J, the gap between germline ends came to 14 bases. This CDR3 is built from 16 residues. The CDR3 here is CASSLGRAPSYNEQFF. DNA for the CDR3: TGTGCCAGCAGTTTAGGGCGGGCCCCGTCCTACAATGAGCAGTTCTTC.